The clone carrying this TCR beta chain appeared a single time. Its target is not known. Here immunoSEQ multiplex PCR was the method, and the copy in TCRdb shows in-frame clones only, minus some. The data hold 50,000 to 65,000 clones, with 77% observed a single time. This record comes from a study of radiotherapy plus CTLA-4 blockade in lung cancer. Study summary: The study recorded objective responses in roughly 18% of patients and disease control in approximately 29%. Overall study results and limits: The study found tumor-derived TCR clones expanded in blood after radiotherapy plus ipilimumab.

Receiving focal radiation plus CTLA-4 blockade with ipilimumab were patients who had chemo-refractory metastatic non-small-cell lung cancer. Germline CDR1 is SGHVS and CDR2 is FQNEAQ. The CDR3 is 16 amino acids. V shed 5 bases and J shed 0 bases, with 16 bases lying between them. The clonotype originates from a human donor with non-small cell lung cancer who had a partial response to radiotherapy plus ipilimumab. This material consisted of peripheral blood, taken from a patient treated with radiotherapy plus ipilimumab. The rearrangement joins TRBV7-8 to TRBJ1-1; D ambiguous. CDR3 region: CASSRSKQEVNTEAFF. The DNA for the CDR3 is TGTGCCAGCAGCCGATCCAAGCAGGAGGTGAACACTGAAGCTTTCTTT. Combining the CDR3 with reference TRBV7-8 and TRBJ1-1 gives the whole variable domain GAGVSQSPRYKVAKRGQDVALRCDPISGHVSLFWYQQALGQGPEFLTYFQNEAQLDKSGLPSDRFFAERPEGSVSTLKIQRTQQEDSAVYLCASSRSKQEVNTEAFFGQGTRLTVV.